The entry that follows covers one T cell receptor beta chain sequence. The data belong to a study of blood T cell repertoires in COVID-19. At the level of the study: COVID-19 samples from acute and convalescent phases originated in the United States, Italy and Spain. From T cells, B-cell-depleted T cells, or PBMCs came the material, which was cDNA or gDNA.

Original processing methods: Amplification of reference gene primers provided the estimated nucleated cell counts. Profiled with immunoSEQ multiplex PCR; TCRdb holds only in-frame clones, not every one. The V and J calls and the clone size are those of that table, but D and trimming were determined from the DNA. The table lists under 5,000 clones, more than 75% of them singletons. Germline V CDR1 and CDR2: SGHRS, YFSETQ. There are 16 residues in the CDR3. The V gene end was trimmed by 4 bases and the J gene end by 4 bases; junction bases not matched to a gene: 6. The TCR sequence derives from a human donor with active or convalescent COVID-19. The donor label of this sample is uncertain. Sequenced sample: peripheral blood. The V and J genes are TRBV5-1 and TRBJ1-5, with 12 bases fitting TRBD1. CDR3 region: CASSPGTGGLNQPQHF. CDR3 coding DNA: TGCGCCAGCAGCCCCGGGACAGGGGGCCTTAATCAGCCCCAGCATTTT. The full variable domain, completed using reference TRBV5-1 and TRBJ1-5, is KAGVTQTPRYLIKTRGQQVTLSCSPISGHRSVSWYQQTPGQGLQFLFEYFSETQRNKGNFPGRFSGRQFSNSRSEMNVSTLELGDSALYLCASSPGTGGLNQPQHFGDGTRLSIL.